This T cell receptor (beta chain) was identified during a study of neurological immune-mediated disorders (dated by TCRdb to between 2019 and 2020). Background for the entire study: Of the roughly 34 multiple sclerosis patients, some 31 had relapsing-remitting MS and 3 had secondary progressive MS. Using UMI-based sequencing, the study compared peripheral blood TCR-beta repertoires from patients with HTLV-I-associated myelopathy (HAM/TSP), patients with multiple sclerosis, and healthy controls. Of the approximately 66 subjects in the cohort, about 14 were HAM/TSP patients, around 35 were multiple sclerosis patients, and some 20 were healthy controls. Alongside PBMC samples, the set of 106 TCR-beta libraries contained longitudinal samples, technical triplicates, and paired CD4+ and CD8+ T-cell subsets that had been sorted.

Study-wide findings and limitations: Across subjects, expanded clones never shared an identical CDR3 amino acid sequence, which suggests that the TCR-beta repertoires in every group were private. Repertoires from 18 of 34 MS patients were grouped by phylogenetic analysis into a cluster of related CDR3 sequences, suggesting a possible repertoire-level signature. TCR clonal expansion was highest in HAM/TSP patients and lowest in MS patients, with MS patients falling below even healthy controls. No clinical or MRI features were associated with the MS cluster, and the authors said that larger cohorts are needed.

As regards this clonotype: Its antigen is not yet known. Base quality data are lacking; no much larger clone is found one base away.

Inclusive of the bounding cysteine and phenylalanine, the CDR3 is 11 residues long. Only the CDR3 DNA is retained, 33 bases long and in frame from the first base. V and J lose 7 bases and 1 base, and a span of 7 bases separates them. The germline V gene supplies CDR1 SQVTM and CDR2 ANQGSEA. cDNA was synthesized by template-switch 5'RACE using a primer carrying a 10-nucleotide random unique molecular identifier by which each TCR transcript was tagged. Each sequencing run produced over 160 million TCR-beta sequences covering 15-18 subjects. The RNeasy kit was used to extract total RNA. The KAPA Real-time Library Amplification kit was used to amplify TCR-beta VDJ regions with primers for the TCR constant region and the 5'RACE anchor. A first PCR added sample indexes and Illumina adaptors, after which a second PCR increased the library yield. After Ampure bead purification, the TCR product of roughly 650 bp was size-selected on a 2% E-gel SizeSelection system. Before pooling, libraries had their quality checked on a Bioanalyzer, their concentration measured with Qubit, and their quantity determined with the Kapa Library Quantification kit. Libraries were sequenced paired-end 2 x 150 bp on an Illumina HiSeq 2500. To increase sequence diversity, roughly 23-30% phiX was spiked into each library pool. The paper's processing steps were these. Quality-filtered reads were processed with the UMI-based MiGEC pipeline, which removed over 85% of raw TCR sequences during error correction. IMGT germline references were used for alignment of VDJ genes, and clonotypes were defined by a unique CDR3 amino acid sequence together with V-J genes. Clonal expansion, Shannon diversity and CDR3 relatedness were evaluated with VDJtools (CalcPairwiseDistances, ClusterSamples), while phylogenetic trees were built in CLCbio workbench. Expanded clones were defined as having at least 8 unique UMIs, based on coefficient-of-variation modelling across technical triplicates. The public reads were quality trimmed at Q25 with fastp and then assembled into clones with MiXCR by TCRdb, keeping productive beta chains. Each CDR3 protein gets just one entry, which takes the most common genes and DNA from the rows behind it. In this record, the V and J calls reflect TCRdb's handling and not the investigators' own analysis. The table for this sample lists over 60,000 distinct CDR3 sequences; about 5.2% of them were counted only once. The ten biggest clones cover roughly 2.4% of the sample.

For unsorted PBMC libraries, 2 million PBMCs were used after storage in RNAlater at -80 degrees C until RNA extraction. Multiple sclerosis patients were enrolled in a US clinical protocol under which disease progression was evaluated by magnetic resonance imaging. PBMCs were separated from peripheral blood using Ficoll-Hypaque density gradient centrifugation and then cryopreserved in liquid nitrogen. Recombination joined TRBV29-1 with TRBJ1-1; confidence is insufficient to name the D gene. Sequencing input: PBMCs. This TCR was recovered from a woman aged 30 to 39 with multiple sclerosis. The CDR3 is CSAVQNTEAFF. The DNA sequence is as follows: TGCAGCGCTGTACAGAACACTGAAGCTTTCTTT.